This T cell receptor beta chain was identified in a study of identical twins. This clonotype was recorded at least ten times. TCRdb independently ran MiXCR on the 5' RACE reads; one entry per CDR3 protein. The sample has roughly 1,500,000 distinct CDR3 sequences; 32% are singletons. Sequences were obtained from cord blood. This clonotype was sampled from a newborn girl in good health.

This CDR3 is CASSYFRNHYEQYF. For the CDR3, the DNA is TGTGCCAGCAGTTACTTTCGAAATCACTACGAGCAGTACTTC. The chain employs TRBV6-5 and TRBJ2-5; D is unresolved. The J call may be mistaken, given a closer DNA end match to TRBJ2-7. Germline V gives CDR1 MNHEY, CDR2 SVGAGI. The CDR3 is 14 amino acids.